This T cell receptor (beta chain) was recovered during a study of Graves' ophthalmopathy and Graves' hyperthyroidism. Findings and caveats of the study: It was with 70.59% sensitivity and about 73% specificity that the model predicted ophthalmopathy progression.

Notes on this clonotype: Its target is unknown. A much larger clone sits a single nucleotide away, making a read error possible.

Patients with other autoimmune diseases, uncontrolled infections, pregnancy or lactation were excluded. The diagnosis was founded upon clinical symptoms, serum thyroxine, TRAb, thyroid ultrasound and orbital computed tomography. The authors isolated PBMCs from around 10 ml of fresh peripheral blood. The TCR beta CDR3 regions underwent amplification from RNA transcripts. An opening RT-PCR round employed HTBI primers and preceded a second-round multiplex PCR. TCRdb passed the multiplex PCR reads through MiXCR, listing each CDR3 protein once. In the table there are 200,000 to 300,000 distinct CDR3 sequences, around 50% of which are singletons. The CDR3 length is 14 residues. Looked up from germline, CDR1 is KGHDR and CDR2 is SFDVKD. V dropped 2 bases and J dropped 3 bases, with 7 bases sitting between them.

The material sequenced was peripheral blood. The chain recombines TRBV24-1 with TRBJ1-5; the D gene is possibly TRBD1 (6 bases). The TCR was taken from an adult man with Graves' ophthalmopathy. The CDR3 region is CATSDWGANQPQHF. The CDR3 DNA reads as TGTGCCACCAGTGATTGGGGGGCCAATCAGCCCCAGCATTTT.